This T cell receptor (beta chain) was sequenced during a study of cytomegalovirus exposure and HLA in healthy donors. With 60 Vbeta and 13 Jbeta primers, the PCR was carried out. Generated by immunoSEQ multiplex PCR, the TCRdb table keeps only in-frame clones and is missing some. The profile shows approximately 60,000 clones, roughly 80% of them singletons. CDR1 and CDR2 from the germline V gene are SGHNT and YENEEA. This CDR3 spans 15 amino acids. Losses at the gene ends were 4 bases for V and 2 bases for J; bases not matched to a gene: 8. This receptor was taken from a man aged 35 to 55 in good health and CMV-seronegative. The sample comprised PBMCs. The rearrangement joins TRBV11-3 to TRBJ2-7; 7 nucleotides align to TRBD1. The CDR3 region is CASSSEGQKPYEQYF. CDR3 coding DNA: TGTGCCAGCAGCTCAGAGGGACAGAAACCCTACGAGCAGTACTTC. Complete variable domain (other parts from reference TRBV11-3 and TRBJ2-7): EAGVVQSPRYKIIEKKQPVAFWCNPISGHNTLYWYLQNLGQGPELLIRYENEEAVDDSQLPKDRFSAERLKGVDSTLKIQPAELGDSAVYLCASSSEGQKPYEQYFGPGTRLTVT.